A selection of T cell receptor beta chains follows, all from one sample in a study of cytomegalovirus exposure and HLA in healthy donors. Profiled with immunoSEQ multiplex PCR; TCRdb holds only in-frame clones, not every one. The table records 130,000 or so clones, over 75% of them present only once. Material: PBMCs. The receptor source for this set is a man between 40 and 49 years old in good health and CMV-seronegative. The CDR3 runs from the conserved cysteine through the conserved F or W. A D gene is named only where the DNA matches it firmly. Clone size, where shown, is once, few, many, or a class for clones that have expanded.

size	D	V	J	DNA	CDR3
few	TRBD2	TRBV4-2	TRBJ2-5	TGTGCCAGCAGCCAAGAGACCAGTTATAACCTAGCGGGGGAGGGTTTTAAGGAGACCCAGTACTTC	CASSQETSYNLAGEGFKETQYF
-	TRBD2	TRBV19	TRBJ2-4	TGTGCCAGTAGCAGGACTAGCGGGTCTGTCAAAAACATTCAGTACTTC	CASSRTSGSVKNIQYF
-	-	TRBV19	TRBJ2-7	TGTGCCAGTAGTATGACCATTTCAGGACAGACCTACGAGCAGTACTTC	CASSMTISGQTYEQYF
-	-	TRBV4-2	TRBJ2-7	TGTGCCAGCAGCCAAGGACCTCCACAGGGAACCTACGAGCAGTACTTC	CASSQGPPQGTYEQYF
-	-	TRBV6-1	TRBJ1-2	TGTGCCAGCAGTGACGAAATAAAGACAGGCGCCTATGGCTACACCTTC	CASSDEIKTGAYGYTF
-	TRBD1	TRBV5-1	TRBJ2-3	TGCGCCAGCAGCTTGGATGGGACAGGGACAGATACGCAGTATTTT	CASSLDGTGTDTQYF
-	TRBD2	TRBV9	TRBJ2-6	TGTGCCAGCAGCGTAGTAGACCTAGCGGGGAGCTCTGGGGCCAACGTCCTGACTTTC	CASSVVDLAGSSGANVLTF
-	TRBD1	TRBV5-1	TRBJ1-4	TGCGCCAGCAGCTTGGCCGGGACAGGTGGGGAAAAACTGTTTTTT	CASSLAGTGGEKLFF
-	-	TRBV2	TRBJ2-6	TGTGCCAGCAGCCTCGACATATCTGCTGGGGCCAACGTCCTGACTTTC	CASSLDISAGANVLTF
-	-	TRBV7-9	TRBJ1-5	TGTGCCAGCAGCTTAGGACAGAGTGGGGATTGGCCCCAGCATTTT	CASSLGQSGDWPQHF
-	TRBD1	TRBV30	TRBJ1-2	TGTGCCTGGAGTCAGGACAGGGGCTATGGCTACACCTTC	CAWSQDRGYGYTF
-	-	TRBV2	TRBJ1-2	TGTGCCAGCAGTGAAGTATCAAGGAGTTACTATGGCTACACCTTC	CASSEVSRSYYGYTF
few	TRBD1	TRBV6-1	TRBJ1-1	TGTGCCAGCAGTCTAGACAGGGGCACTGAAGCTTTCTTT	CASSLDRGTEAFF
-	TRBD2	TRBV7-2	TRBJ2-3	TGTGCCAGCAGCCGCGGGACTAGCGGAACAGATACGCAGTATTTT	CASSRGTSGTDTQYF
-	TRBD1	TRBV28	TRBJ1-2	TGTGCCAGCAGTTTATCAGGGGGCGACTATGGCTACACCTTC	CASSLSGGDYGYTF
-	-	TRBV4-1	TRBJ2-1	TGCGCCAGCACCCCTCCCGGGGGCTCCTACAATGAGCAGTTCTTC	CASTPPGGSYNEQFF
-	-	TRBV4-2	TRBJ2-1	TGTGCCAGCAGCCAAGAAACTAGAGCCTATGCTGGCTCCTACAATGAGCAGTTCTTC	CASSQETRAYAGSYNEQFF
few	-	TRBV7-2	TRBJ2-7	TGTGCCAGCAGCTTAGCGGGGGGAGAGCAGTACTTC	CASSLAGGEQYF
-	-	TRBV11-3	TRBJ1-2	TGTGCCAGGACGGGGGGGCGATTGGACTATGGCTACACCTTC	CARTGGRLDYGYTF
-	-	TRBV6-1	TRBJ1-2	TGTGCCAGCAGTGATTCGCTTTACTTCGATGGCTACACCTTC	CASSDSLYFDGYTF
-	-	TRBV6-6	TRBJ2-2	TGTGCCAGCAGTTCTGGACAGAGGGTTCCCGGGGAGCTGTTTTTT	CASSSGQRVPGELFF
once	-	TRBV6-6	TRBJ1-4	TGTGCCAGCAGTTACCGAGGGGGGGCGGATGAAAAACTGTTTTTT	CASSYRGGADEKLFF
-	TRBD1	TRBV27	TRBJ2-7	TGTGCCAGCAACGGGACAGGGGGCGGTAGTCGGTACGAGCAGTACTTC	CASNGTGGGSRYEQYF
-	TRBD2	TRBV5-6	TRBJ2-7	TGTGCCAGCAGCTCACTAGCGGGGGGCACCTACGAGCAGTACTTC	CASSSLAGGTYEQYF
once	-	TRBV18	TRBJ2-7	TGTGCCAGCTCACCGACTAGTAGCTACGAGCAGTACTTC	CASSPTSSYEQYF
-	TRBD2	TRBV5-6	TRBJ2-7	TGTGCCAGCAGCTTGGGTGGACTAGCGGGCTCCTACGAGCAGTACTTC	CASSLGGLAGSYEQYF
-	TRBD1	TRBV5-1	TRBJ1-3	TGCGCCAGCAGCTTGGTCGGGACAGGGAGTGGAAACACCATATATTTT	CASSLVGTGSGNTIYF
-	TRBD2	TRBV4-1	TRBJ2-3	TGCGCCAGCAGCCAAAGGGGGGCGGGAGGGCCTGACGGCTCAGATACGCAGTATTTT	CASSQRGAGGPDGSDTQYF
few	TRBD2	TRBV29-1	TRBJ2-5	TGCAGCTTCGGACTAGCGGGAGTCTTCGGCGAGACCCAGTACTTC	CSFGLAGVFGETQYF
-	TRBD1	TRBV5-1	TRBJ2-5	TGCGCCAGCAGTAAACGGACAGGGGGCGTCCAAGAGACCCAGTACTTC	CASSKRTGGVQETQYF
-	TRBD2	TRBV4-2	TRBJ2-2	TGTGCCAGCAGCCAGAGGGGGGTTAGCGGGGGGGCGAACACCGGGGAGCTGTTTTTT	CASSQRGVSGGANTGELFF
-	-	TRBV5-4	TRBJ2-3	TGTGCCAGCAGCTTGGTCAGAGGGTTTGCAGATACGCAGTATTTT	CASSLVRGFADTQYF
few	TRBD1	TRBV30	TRBJ1-3	TGTGCCTGGACCGAGACAGGGATCTCTGGAAACACCATATATTTT	CAWTETGISGNTIYF
-	TRBD2	TRBV28	TRBJ2-7	TGTGCCAGCAGCTCAGTGGACTCACCATCCGGGGGGTTATACGAGCAGTACTTC	CASSSVDSPSGGLYEQYF
-	TRBD2	TRBV5-1	TRBJ2-3	TGCGCCAGCAGCTTGGCCCAGGGACTAGCGGTTCCTAGCACAGATACGCAGTATTTT	CASSLAQGLAVPSTDTQYF
-	TRBD2	TRBV29-1	TRBJ2-1	TGCAGCGTTATGCAGGCGGGAGGAGGTGAGCAGTTCTTC	CSVMQAGGGEQFF
-	-	TRBV25-1	TRBJ1-4	TGTGCCAGCAGTGAATACACAGGCGGTGGGGAAAAACTGTTTTTT	CASSEYTGGGEKLFF
-	-	TRBV5-1	TRBJ2-3	TGCGCCAGCAGCTTGGTAGCGGTTACTAGCACAGATACGCAGTATTTT	CASSLVAVTSTDTQYF